This entry features one T cell receptor (beta chain) sequence. Its target is unknown. The germline V gene encodes CDR1 SNHLY and CDR2 FYNNEI. J lost 7 bases, V lost 6 bases, and 6 bases had no gene match. The CDR3 is 15 amino acids. This record belongs to a study of cytomegalovirus exposure and HLA in healthy donors. About the study: Earlier results showed approximately 110 million unique TCR beta sequences derived from approximately 180 million T cells. In an early release, HLA-typed donors contributed 90 million or so unique TCR sequences. General study points: Versus the roughly 700-donor mean, an Asian-associated ancestry cluster reportedly showed fewer N-insertions in a later analysis. High specificity and sensitivity for cytomegalovirus status were reported for the classifier.

In the PCR, 60 Vbeta and 13 Jbeta primers were used. The data were produced by immunoSEQ multiplex PCR, yet TCRdb's version contains in-frame clones alone and is incomplete. Seen here are tens of thousands of clones, around 62% observed once, and the top ten hold around 5.5%. Sequenced sample: PBMCs. The V call is TRBV2, the J call TRBJ2-1; 13 bases are a match to TRBD2. This sequence originates from a woman aged 25 to 39 in good health and CMV-seropositive. This CDR3 reads CASRQTSGGANEQFF. CDR3 coding DNA: TGTGCCAGCAGGCAAACTAGCGGGGGGGCTAATGAGCAGTTCTTC. Using reference TRBV2 and TRBJ2-1 for the parts outside the CDR3, the full variable domain is EPEVTQTPSHQVTQMGQEVILRCVPISNHLYFYWYRQILGQKVEFLVSFYNNEISEKSEIFDDQFSVERPDGSNFTLKIRSTKLEDSAMYFCASRQTSGGANEQFFGPGTRLTVL.